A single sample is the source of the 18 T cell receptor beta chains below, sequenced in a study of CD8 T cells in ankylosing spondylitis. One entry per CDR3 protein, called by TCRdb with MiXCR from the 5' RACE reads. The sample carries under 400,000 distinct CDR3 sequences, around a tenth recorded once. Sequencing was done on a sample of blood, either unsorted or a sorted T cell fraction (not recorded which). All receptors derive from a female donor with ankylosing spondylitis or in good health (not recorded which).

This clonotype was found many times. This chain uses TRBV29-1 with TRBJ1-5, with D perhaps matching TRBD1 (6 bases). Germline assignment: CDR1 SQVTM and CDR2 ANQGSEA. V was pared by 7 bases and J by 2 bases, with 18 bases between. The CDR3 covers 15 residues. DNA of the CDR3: TGCAGCGCCACTATTGGGGGCGCGGGCAATCAGCCCCAGCATTTT. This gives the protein CSATIGGAGNQPQHF.

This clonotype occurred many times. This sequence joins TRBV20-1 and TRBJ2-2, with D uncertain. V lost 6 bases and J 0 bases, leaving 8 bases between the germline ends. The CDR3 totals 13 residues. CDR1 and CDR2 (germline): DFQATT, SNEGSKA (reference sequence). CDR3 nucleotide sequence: TGCAGTGCCATCGGACCGAACACCGGGGAGCTGTTTTTT. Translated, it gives CSAIGPNTGELFF.

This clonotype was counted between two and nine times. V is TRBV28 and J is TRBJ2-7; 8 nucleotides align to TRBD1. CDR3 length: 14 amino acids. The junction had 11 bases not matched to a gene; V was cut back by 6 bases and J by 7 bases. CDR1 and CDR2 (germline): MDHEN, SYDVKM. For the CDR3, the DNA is TGTGCCAGCAGAGAGGACAGGGCATCTGGAGAGCAGTACTTC. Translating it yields CASREDRASGEQYF.

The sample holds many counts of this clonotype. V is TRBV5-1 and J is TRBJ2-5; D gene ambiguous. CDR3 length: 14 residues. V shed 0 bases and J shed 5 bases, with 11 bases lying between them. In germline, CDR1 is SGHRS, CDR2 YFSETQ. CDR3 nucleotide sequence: TGCGCCAGCAGCTTGGGACTTAAAGCGGAGACCCAGTACTTC. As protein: CASSLGLKAETQYF.

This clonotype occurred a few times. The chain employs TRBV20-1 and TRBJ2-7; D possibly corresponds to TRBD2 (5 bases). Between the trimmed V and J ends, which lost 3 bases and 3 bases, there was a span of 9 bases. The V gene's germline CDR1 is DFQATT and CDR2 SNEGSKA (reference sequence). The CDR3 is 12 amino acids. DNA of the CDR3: TGCAGTGCTAGGAGGGCCCGCTACGAGCAGTACTTC. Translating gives CSARRARYEQYF.

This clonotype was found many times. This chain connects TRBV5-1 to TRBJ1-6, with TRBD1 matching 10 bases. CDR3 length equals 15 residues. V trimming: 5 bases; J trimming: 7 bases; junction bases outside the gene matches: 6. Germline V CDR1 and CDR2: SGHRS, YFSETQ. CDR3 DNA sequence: TGCGCCAGCAGTCTATGGGGACAGGGGAATTCACCCCTCCACTTT. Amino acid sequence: CASSLWGQGNSPLHF.

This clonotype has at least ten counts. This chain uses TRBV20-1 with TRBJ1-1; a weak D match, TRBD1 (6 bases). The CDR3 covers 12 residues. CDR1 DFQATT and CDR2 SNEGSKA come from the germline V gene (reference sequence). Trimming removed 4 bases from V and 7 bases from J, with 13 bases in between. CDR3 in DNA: TGCAGTGCTACCCTAGGACAGTTTGAAGCTTTCTTT. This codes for CSATLGQFEAFF.

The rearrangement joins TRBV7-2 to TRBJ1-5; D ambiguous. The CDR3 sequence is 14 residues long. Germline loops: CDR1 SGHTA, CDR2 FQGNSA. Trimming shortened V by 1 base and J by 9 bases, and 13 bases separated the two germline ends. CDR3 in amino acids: CASSLVRGKWPQHF. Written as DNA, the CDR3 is TGTGCCAGCAGCTTAGTACGGGGAAAATGGCCCCAGCATTTT.

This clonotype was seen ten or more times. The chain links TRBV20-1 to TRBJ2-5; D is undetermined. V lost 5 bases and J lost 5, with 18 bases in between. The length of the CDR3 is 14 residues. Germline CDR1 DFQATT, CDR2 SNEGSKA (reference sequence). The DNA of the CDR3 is TGCAGTGCTGCACGACGACAAGTCCTTGAGACCCAGTACTTC. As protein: CSAARRQVLETQYF.

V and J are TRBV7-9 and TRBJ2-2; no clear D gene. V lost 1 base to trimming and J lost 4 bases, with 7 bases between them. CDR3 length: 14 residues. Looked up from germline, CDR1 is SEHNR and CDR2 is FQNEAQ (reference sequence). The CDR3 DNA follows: TGTGCCAGCAGCTTAGGGCAGTCCACCGGGGAGCTGTTTTTT. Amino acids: CASSLGQSTGELFF.

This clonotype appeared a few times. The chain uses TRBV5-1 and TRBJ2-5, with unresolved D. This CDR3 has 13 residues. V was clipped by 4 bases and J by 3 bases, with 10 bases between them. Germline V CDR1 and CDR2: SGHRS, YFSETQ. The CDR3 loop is CASSPSGKETQYF. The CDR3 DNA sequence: TGCGCCAGCAGCCCCTCCGGAAAAGAGACCCAGTACTTC.

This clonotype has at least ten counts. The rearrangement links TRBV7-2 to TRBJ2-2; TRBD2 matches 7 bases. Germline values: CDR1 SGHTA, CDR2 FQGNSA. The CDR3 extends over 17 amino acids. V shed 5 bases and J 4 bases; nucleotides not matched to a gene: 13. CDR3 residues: CASSTGGSRTGTGELFF. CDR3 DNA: TGTGCCAGCAGCACGGGAGGTAGCCGAACGGGCACCGGGGAGCTGTTTTTT.

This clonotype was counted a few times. CDR3 in amino acids: CSAGTGGTYEQYF. As DNA, the CDR3 is TGCAGCGCGGGGACAGGGGGCACTTACGAGCAGTACTTC. This rearrangement joins TRBV29-1 to TRBJ2-7, with 12 positions matching TRBD1. Germline assignment: CDR1 SQVTM and CDR2 ANQGSEA. V dropped 7 bases and J dropped 4; count of bases not matched to a gene: 5. The CDR3 contains 13 residues.

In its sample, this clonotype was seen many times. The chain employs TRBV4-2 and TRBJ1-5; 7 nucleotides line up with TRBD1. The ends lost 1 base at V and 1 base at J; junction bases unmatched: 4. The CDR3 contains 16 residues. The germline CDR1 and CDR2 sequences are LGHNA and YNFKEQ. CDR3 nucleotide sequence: TGTGCCAGCAGCCAAGTGAAGGGGGCAAGCAATCAGCCCCAGCATTTT. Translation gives CASSQVKGASNQPQHF.

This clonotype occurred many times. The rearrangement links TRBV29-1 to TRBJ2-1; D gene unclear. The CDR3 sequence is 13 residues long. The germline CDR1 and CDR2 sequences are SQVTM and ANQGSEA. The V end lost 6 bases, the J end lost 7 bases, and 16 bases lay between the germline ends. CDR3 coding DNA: TGCAGCGTGCAGTACTACCCTCGGAATGAGCAGTTCTTC. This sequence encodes CSVQYYPRNEQFF.

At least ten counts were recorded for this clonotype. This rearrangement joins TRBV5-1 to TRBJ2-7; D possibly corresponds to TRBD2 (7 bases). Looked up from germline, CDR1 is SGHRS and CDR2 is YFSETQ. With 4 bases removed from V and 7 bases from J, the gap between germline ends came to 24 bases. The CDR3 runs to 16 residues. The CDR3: CASSRQIAEGGREQYF. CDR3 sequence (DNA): TGCGCCAGCAGCCGACAGATAGCGGAGGGGGGGCGGGAGCAGTACTTC.

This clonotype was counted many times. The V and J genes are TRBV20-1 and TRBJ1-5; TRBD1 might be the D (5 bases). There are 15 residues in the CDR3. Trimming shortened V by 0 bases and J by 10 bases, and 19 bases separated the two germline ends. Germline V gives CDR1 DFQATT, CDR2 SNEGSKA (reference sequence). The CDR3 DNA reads TGCAGTGCTAGAGATCGGGACTTCTCCGGGGGTCCCCAGCATTTT. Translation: CSARDRDFSGGPQHF.

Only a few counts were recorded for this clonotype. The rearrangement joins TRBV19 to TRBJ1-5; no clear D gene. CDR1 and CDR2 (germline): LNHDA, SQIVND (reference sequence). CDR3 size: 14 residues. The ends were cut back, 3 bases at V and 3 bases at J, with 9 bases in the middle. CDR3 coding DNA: TGTGCCAGTAGTATGTCGGTCTACAATCAGCCCCAGCATTTT. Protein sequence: CASSMSVYNQPQHF. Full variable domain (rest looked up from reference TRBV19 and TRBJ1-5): DGGITQSPKYLFRKEGQNVTLSCEQNLNHDAMYWYRQDPGQGLRLIYYSQIVNDFQKGDIAEGYSVSREKKESFPLTVTSAQKNPTAFYLCASSMSVYNQPQHFGDGTRLSIL.